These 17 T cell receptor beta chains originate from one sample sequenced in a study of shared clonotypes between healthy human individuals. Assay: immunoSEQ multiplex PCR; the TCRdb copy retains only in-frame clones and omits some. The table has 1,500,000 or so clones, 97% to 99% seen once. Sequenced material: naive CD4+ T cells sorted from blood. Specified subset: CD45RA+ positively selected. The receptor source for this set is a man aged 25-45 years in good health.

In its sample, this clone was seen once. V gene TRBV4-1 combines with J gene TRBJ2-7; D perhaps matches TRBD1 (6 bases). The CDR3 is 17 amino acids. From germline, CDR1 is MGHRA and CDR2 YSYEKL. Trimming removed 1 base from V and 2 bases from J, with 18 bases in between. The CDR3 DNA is TGCGCCAGCAGCCAAGGAAATCTCAGGGGAGTCGCCTACGAGCAGTACTTC. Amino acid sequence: CASSQGNLRGVAYEQYF.

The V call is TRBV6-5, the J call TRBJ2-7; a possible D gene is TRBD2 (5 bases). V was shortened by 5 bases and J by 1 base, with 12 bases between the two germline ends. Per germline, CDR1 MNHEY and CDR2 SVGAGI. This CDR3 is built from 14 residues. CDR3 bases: TGTGCCAGCAGTGCGACTATTCCATCCTACGAGCAGTACTTC. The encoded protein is CASSATIPSYEQYF.

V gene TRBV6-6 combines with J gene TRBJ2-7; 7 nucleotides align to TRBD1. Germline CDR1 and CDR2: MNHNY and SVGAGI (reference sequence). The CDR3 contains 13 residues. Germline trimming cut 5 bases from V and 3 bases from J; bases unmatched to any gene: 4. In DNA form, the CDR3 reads TGTGCCAGCAGTAGGGGACAGTTCTACGAGCAGTACTTC. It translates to CASSRGQFYEQYF.

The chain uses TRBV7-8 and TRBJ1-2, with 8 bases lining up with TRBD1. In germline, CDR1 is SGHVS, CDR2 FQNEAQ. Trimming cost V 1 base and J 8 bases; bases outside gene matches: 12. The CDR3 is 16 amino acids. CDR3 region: CASSLVLSGTGGGYTF. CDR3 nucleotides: TGTGCCAGCAGCTTAGTCCTATCCGGGACAGGTGGCGGCTACACCTTC.

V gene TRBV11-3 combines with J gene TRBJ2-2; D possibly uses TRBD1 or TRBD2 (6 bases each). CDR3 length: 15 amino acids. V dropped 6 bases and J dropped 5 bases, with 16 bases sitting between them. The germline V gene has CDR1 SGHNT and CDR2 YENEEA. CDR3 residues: CASSGGGDETGELFF. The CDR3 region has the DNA TGTGCCAGCAGTGGAGGGGGAGATGAAACCGGGGAGCTGTTTTTT.

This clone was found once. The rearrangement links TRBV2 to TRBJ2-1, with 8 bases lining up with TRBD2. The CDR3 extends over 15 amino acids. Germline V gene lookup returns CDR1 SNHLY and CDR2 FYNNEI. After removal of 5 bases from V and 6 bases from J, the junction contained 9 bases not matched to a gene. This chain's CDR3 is CASSKREGLGNEQFF. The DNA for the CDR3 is TGTGCCAGCAGTAAACGGGAGGGCCTAGGCAATGAGCAGTTCTTC.

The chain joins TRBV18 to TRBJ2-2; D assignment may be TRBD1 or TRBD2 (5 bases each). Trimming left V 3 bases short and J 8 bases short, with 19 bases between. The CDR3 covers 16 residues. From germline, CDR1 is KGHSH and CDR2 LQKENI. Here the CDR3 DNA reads TGTGCCAGCTCACCTATACCGGGGCCTAATCTTGGGGAGCTGTTTTTT. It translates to CASSPIPGPNLGELFF.

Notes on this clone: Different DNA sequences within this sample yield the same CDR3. This CDR3 is CASSPSGSSYEQYF. CDR3 bases: TGTGCCAGCAGTCCCAGCGGGAGCTCCTACGAGCAGTACTTC. The chain links TRBV27 to TRBJ2-7; 8 bases map to TRBD2. Germline V gene lookup returns CDR1 MNHEY and CDR2 SMNVEV (reference sequence). J gave up 0 bases and V 5 bases, and 3 bases lay outside the gene matches. This CDR3 has 14 residues.

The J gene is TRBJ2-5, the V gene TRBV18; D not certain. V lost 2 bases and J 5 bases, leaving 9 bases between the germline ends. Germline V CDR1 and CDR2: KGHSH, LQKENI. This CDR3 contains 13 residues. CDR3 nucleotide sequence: TGTGCCAGCTCACCAGGAGTCCTTGAGACCCAGTACTTC. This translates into CASSPGVLETQYF. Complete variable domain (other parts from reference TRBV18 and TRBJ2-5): NAGVMQNPRHLVRRRGQEARLRCSPMKGHSHVYWYRQLPEEGLKFMVYLQKENIIDESGMPKERFSAEFPKEGPSILRIQQVVRGDSAAYFCASSPGVLETQYFGPGTRLLVL.

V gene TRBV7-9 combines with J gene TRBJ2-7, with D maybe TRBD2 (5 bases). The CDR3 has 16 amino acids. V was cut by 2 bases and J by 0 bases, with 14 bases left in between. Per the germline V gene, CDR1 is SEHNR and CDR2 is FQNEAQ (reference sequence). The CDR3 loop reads CASSLTSDFNSYEQYF. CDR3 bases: TGTGCCAGCAGCTTAACTTCGGACTTCAACTCCTACGAGCAGTACTTC.

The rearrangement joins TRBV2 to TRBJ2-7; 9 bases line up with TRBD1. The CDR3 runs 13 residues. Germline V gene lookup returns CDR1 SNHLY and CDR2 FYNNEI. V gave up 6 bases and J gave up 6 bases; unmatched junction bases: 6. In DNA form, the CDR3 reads TGTGCCAGCAGCGGGACAGGGATCGCCGAGCAGTACTTC. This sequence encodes CASSGTGIAEQYF.

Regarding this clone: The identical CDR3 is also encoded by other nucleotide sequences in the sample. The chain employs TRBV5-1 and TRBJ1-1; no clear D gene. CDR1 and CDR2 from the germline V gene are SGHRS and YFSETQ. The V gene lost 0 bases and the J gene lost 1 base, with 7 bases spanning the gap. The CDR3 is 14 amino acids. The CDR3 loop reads CASSLGPENTEAFF. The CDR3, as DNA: TGCGCCAGCAGCTTGGGCCCCGAGAACACTGAAGCTTTCTTT.

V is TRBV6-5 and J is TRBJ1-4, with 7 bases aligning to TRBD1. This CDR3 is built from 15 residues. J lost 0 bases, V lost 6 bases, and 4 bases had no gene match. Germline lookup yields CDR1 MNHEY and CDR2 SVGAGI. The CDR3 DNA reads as TGTGCCAGCAGGGGGACAGTTGCAACTAATGAAAAACTGTTTTTT. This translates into CASRGTVATNEKLFF.

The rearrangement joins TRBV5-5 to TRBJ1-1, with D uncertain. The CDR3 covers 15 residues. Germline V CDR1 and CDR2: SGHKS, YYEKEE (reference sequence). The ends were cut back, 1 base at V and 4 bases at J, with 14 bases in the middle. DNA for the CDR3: TGTGCCAGCAGCTTGTTATTTGGCGGTAGCACTGAAGCTTTCTTT. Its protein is CASSLLFGGSTEAFF.

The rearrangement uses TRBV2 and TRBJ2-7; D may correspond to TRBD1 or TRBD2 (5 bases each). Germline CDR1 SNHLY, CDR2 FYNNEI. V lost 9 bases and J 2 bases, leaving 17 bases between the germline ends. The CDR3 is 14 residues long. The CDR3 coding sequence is TGTGCCAGTACGGGACCGGGACGGACCTACGAGCAGTACTTC. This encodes CASTGPGRTYEQYF.

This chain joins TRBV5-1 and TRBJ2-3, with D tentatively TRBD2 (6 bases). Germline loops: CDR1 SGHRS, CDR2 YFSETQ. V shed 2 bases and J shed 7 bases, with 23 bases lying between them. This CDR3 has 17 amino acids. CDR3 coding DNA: TGCGCCAGCAGCTTACTAAGCTCCGGGGGTGGCGGTAATACGCAGTATTTT. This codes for CASSLLSSGGGGNTQYF.

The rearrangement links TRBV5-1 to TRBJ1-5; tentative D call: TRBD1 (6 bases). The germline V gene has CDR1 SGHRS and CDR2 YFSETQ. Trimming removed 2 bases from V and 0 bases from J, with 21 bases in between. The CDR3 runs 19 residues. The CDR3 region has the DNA TGCGCCAGCAGCTTCCATCGGGACACAACAAAAAATAGCAATCAGCCCCAGCATTTT. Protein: CASSFHRDTTKNSNQPQHF.